Below, one TCR beta chain is given with its context. There are many counts of this clonotype. Its antigen target is currently unknown. Base-call qualities are not available, and no considerably larger clone is one nucleotide away. Libraries were constructed by PCR. TCRdb shows the sequencer as Illumina HiSeq 4000. Preparation of bulk TCR libraries followed a previously described approach, with the TCR primers listed in Table S5. Total RNA was purified with the Qiagen AllPrep DNA/RNA kit. Before analysis, reads from multiple sequencing runs of the same library were pooled. In the original analysis: Reads were retained only if an exact TCR constant sequence was present, and the retained reads were trimmed to 150 nt and grouped according to their 12-nt molecular barcodes. Reads in each barcode group were sub-clustered using a 15% Levenshtein threshold, and a quality-weighted consensus sequence was built for each RNA molecule. Non-functional sequences were filtered out, along with any lower-count sequence sitting one edit away from another sequence. Based on a fit of two negative binomial distributions, barcode sub-clusters having less than 20% of the maximum read count were discarded. The public reads were run again by TCRdb, first through fastp at Q25 and then through MiXCR, and only productive beta chains were kept. Here each entry gathers all rows of one CDR3 protein and keeps the most common genes and DNA. TCRdb, not the authors, supplied the V and J calls. Recorded for this sample are 88,000 or so distinct CDR3 sequences; 21% of them occurred a single time. Jointly, the top ten make up around 1% of the sample.

This record comes from a study of molecular identifiers for immune sequencing clone quantification (dated by TCRdb to the late 2010s). The study in broad terms: For a replicate experiment, RNA from around 20,000 or 100,000 naive CD8 T cells was divided into five aliquots, of which four were sequenced. This methods study benchmarked molecular-identifier clustering-based TCR repertoire sequencing (MIDCIRS) and TCR RNA copy counting, using CD8 T cells to do so.

Libraries of naive CD8 T cells were built from anywhere between about 18,000 and 1,000,000 sorted cells, with 10%, 30% or 50% of the purified RNA used. Naive CD8 T cells were FACS-sorted as CD8+CD4-CCR7+CD45RA+ on a BD FACSAria II into RLT Plus buffer. Detection sensitivity was tested by spiking Jurkat RNA equal to around 11 TCR copies' worth into samples containing roughly 19,000-1,100,000 naive CD8 T cells. Enrichment of CD8 T cells was done with RosetteSep CD8+ T Cell Enrichment Cocktail plus Ficoll-Paque, and ACK red cell lysis came afterward. The paper's findings and limits, for the study overall: Even against a background of 800,000 to 1,000,000 naive CD8 T cells, spiked-in Jurkat TCR RNA amounting to a single cell's worth was reported to be detectable. The naive libraries included spiked-in Jurkat TCR RNA (roughly nine copies' worth), and this RNA is not part of the donor repertoire. In CMV-specific effector cells, clones with more than 20 RNA copies accounted for over 97% of molecules, whereas in naive cells such clones accounted for under 1%. Highly expanded clone sizes could be underestimated because identical TCR molecules may share a barcode. Modeling estimated roughly 3 recovered TCR RNA copies per cell, compared with about ten by digital PCR, which implies around 33% capture efficiency. When barcode sub-clustering was omitted, TCR diversity was inflated by chimeric consensus sequences, with chimeras reaching as high as 47%.

Inclusive of the bounding cysteine and phenylalanine, the CDR3 is 15 residues long. Here the CDR3 DNA is all that survives: 45 bases in frame from base 1. V drops 0 bases and J drops 2 bases, leaving 8 bases in between. Taken from the germline V gene (reference sequence), the CDR1 and CDR2 loops are MNHNY and SVGAGI. The V and J genes are TRBV6-6 and TRBJ1-5; possibly the D gene is TRBD1, per 5 matching bases. Material for sequencing was naive CD8+ T cells from blood, with Jurkat cell RNA spiked in. The intended sense of this specimen's cell subset or site label: FACS-sorted CD8+CD4-CCR7+CD45RA+ naive T cells. The sequence was collected from a human donor in good health. Some libraries in this study had Jurkat cell RNA spiked in. The CDR3 in this case is CASSYSGGGNQPQHF. The base sequence is TGTGCCAGCAGTTACTCTGGAGGGGGCAATCAGCCCCAGCATTTT.